This is a list of T cell receptor beta chains from one sample in a study of cytomegalovirus exposure and HLA in healthy donors. Libraries were prepared by immunoSEQ multiplex PCR; TCRdb keeps only in-frame clonotypes and omits some of them. The sample shows 150,000 to 200,000 clones, 70% to 85% of them seen only once. The sample consisted of PBMCs. Receptor source: a woman aged 25 to 39 in good health and CMV-seropositive. The CDR3 runs from the conserved cysteine through the conserved F or W. Each record gives: D gene, J gene, V gene, clone size, CDR3 protein, CDR3 DNA. The D gene is left open where the match is weak. Clone size is not always given. Where it is, it says once, few, many or a class for expanded clones.

>TRBD2|TRBJ2-2|TRBV7-9|-
CASSGQSWWERGNTGELFF
TGTGCCAGCAGCGGACAAAGCTGGTGGGAGCGGGGTAACACCGGGGAGCTGTTTTTT
>TRBD1|TRBJ1-1|TRBV4-1|-
CASSPRDRVDTEAFF
TGCGCCAGCAGCCCAAGGGACAGGGTGGACACTGAAGCTTTCTTT
>TRBD1|TRBJ2-2|TRBV4-3|-
CASSHGTGGFGELFF
TGCGCCAGCAGCCACGGGACAGGGGGCTTCGGGGAGCTGTTTTTT
>-|TRBJ1-3|TRBV7-9|-
CASSWTVFGNTIYF
TGTGCCAGCAGCTGGACAGTTTTTGGAAACACCATATATTTT
>-|TRBJ1-1|TRBV2|-
CASSESGFPNTEAFF
TGTGCCAGCAGTGAATCAGGCTTCCCCAACACTGAAGCTTTCTTT
>TRBD2|TRBJ2-5|TRBV4-3|-
CASSQEDRASGRVETQYF
TGCGCCAGCAGCCAAGAGGACCGGGCTAGCGGGAGGGTGGAGACCCAGTACTTC
>-|TRBJ2-7|TRBV7-2|-
CASSLDPGVAYEQYF
TGTGCCAGCAGCTTAGATCCAGGGGTGGCCTACGAGCAGTACTTC
>TRBD1|TRBJ2-3|TRBV29-1|once
CSVTGTGFSGTQYF
TGCAGCGTAACCGGGACAGGATTTTCGGGTACGCAGTATTTT
>-|TRBJ2-7|TRBV6-1|-
CASSLRGGEQYF
TGTGCCAGCAGCCTAAGGGGGGGCGAGCAGTACTTC
>TRBD2|TRBJ2-1|TRBV5-1|-
CASTRSGGYNEQFF
TGCGCCAGCACCCGTAGCGGGGGCTACAATGAGCAGTTCTTC
>TRBD1|TRBJ1-5|TRBV19|-
CASSAGTGGLRSNQPQHF
TGTGCCAGTAGTGCCGGGACAGGGGGCCTGAGAAGCAATCAGCCCCAGCATTTT
>-|TRBJ1-1|TRBV6-6|-
CASSYGQPNTEAFF
TGTGCCAGCAGTTACGGACAGCCGAACACTGAAGCTTTCTTT
>TRBD2|TRBJ2-7|TRBV5-1|-
CASSPGGLADLSYEQYF
TGCGCCAGCAGCCCGGGGGGACTAGCGGACCTCTCCTACGAGCAGTACTTC
>-|TRBJ2-2|TRBV11-2|-
CASSASSFGELFF
TGTGCCAGCAGCGCCAGTTCGTTCGGGGAGCTGTTTTTT
>-|TRBJ1-1|TRBV4-1|once
CANSQGPPRFMNTEAFF
TGCGCCAACAGCCAAGGTCCTCCCAGGTTTATGAACACTGAAGCTTTCTTT
>TRBD1|TRBJ2-3|TRBV4-1|-
CASSKGQGAVDTQYF
TGCGCCAGCAGCAAGGGACAGGGGGCCGTAGATACGCAGTATTTT
>-|TRBJ1-3|TRBV9|-
CASSPTNSGNTIYF
TGTGCCAGCAGCCCGACAAACTCTGGAAACACCATATATTTT
>TRBD1|TRBJ2-1|TRBV5-1|-
CASSLVRTGTGYNEQFF
TGCGCCAGCAGCTTGGTACGTACCGGGACAGGATACAATGAGCAGTTCTTC
>-|TRBJ2-4|TRBV6-6|-
CASSYQRGVAKNIQYF
TGTGCCAGCAGTTACCAACGCGGGGTAGCCAAAAACATTCAGTACTTC
>TRBD1|TRBJ2-5|TRBV5-5|once
CASSADREETQYF
TGTGCCAGCAGCGCGGACAGGGAAGAGACCCAGTACTTC
>-|TRBJ2-1|TRBV4-2|-
CASSQGDRVGGRALEQFF
TGTGCCAGCAGCCAAGGGGACAGGGTGGGCGGGAGGGCCCTTGAGCAGTTCTTC
>-|TRBJ2-1|TRBV1|-
CTSSQEFKGEYEQFF
TGCACCAGCAGCCAAGAGTTTAAGGGGGAATACGAGCAGTTCTTC
>-|TRBJ2-7|TRBV5-1|once
CASSPRLESSYEQYF
TGCGCCAGCAGCCCTAGACTGGAGAGCTCCTACGAGCAGTACTTC
>TRBD1|TRBJ2-5|TRBV6-5|-
CASSRQGIGQETQYF
TGTGCCAGCAGCCGACAGGGGATAGGACAAGAGACCCAGTACTTC
>-|TRBJ1-5|TRBV5-5|-
CASSLGATAVQPQHF
TGTGCCAGCAGCTTAGGGGCTACGGCCGTCCAGCCCCAGCATTTT
>TRBD1|TRBJ1-2|TRBV27|once
CASSLGQGAYGYTF
TGTGCCAGCAGTCTCGGACAGGGGGCTTATGGCTACACCTTC
>TRBD1|TRBJ2-7|TRBV5-8|-
CASSLFRGPPYEQYF
TGTGCCAGCAGCTTGTTCAGGGGGCCCCCCTACGAGCAGTACTTC
>TRBD2|TRBJ2-3|TRBV5-1|-
CASSYGLAGGTDTQYF
TGCGCCAGCAGCTATGGACTAGCGGGGGGCACAGATACGCAGTATTTT
>-|TRBJ2-2|TRBV5-4|-
CASSFSSGITTGELFF
TGTGCCAGCAGCTTTTCGTCAGGGATTACCACCGGGGAGCTGTTTTTT
>TRBD2|TRBJ2-5|TRBV5-4|-
CASSPRGGKRTSGSQETQYF
TGTGCCAGCAGCCCACGAGGGGGAAAAAGGACTAGCGGGAGCCAAGAGACCCAGTACTTC
>-|TRBJ1-2|TRBV18|-
CASSPRGPNYGYTF
TGTGCCAGCTCACCGCGGGGCCCTAACTATGGCTACACCTTC
>-|TRBJ1-2|TRBV4-1|few
CASSQGDYGYGYTF
TGCGCCAGCAGCCAAGGAGACTACGGGTATGGCTACACCTTC
>-|TRBJ1-3|TRBV11-3|once
CASSSGVGNTIYF
TGTGCCAGCAGCTCAGGGGTCGGAAACACCATATATTTT
>-|TRBJ2-7|TRBV29-1|-
CSVYQGSGAYEQYF
TGCAGCGTTTACCAGGGGTCAGGAGCCTACGAGCAGTACTTC
>-|TRBJ2-3|TRBV27|-
CASSFTGKADTQYF
TGTGCCAGCAGTTTTACAGGCAAGGCAGATACGCAGTATTTT
>-|TRBJ1-2|TRBV6-5|few
CASSLEGYGYTF
TGTGCCAGCAGTCTGGAGGGCTATGGCTACACCTTC
>-|TRBJ1-2|TRBV11-2|-
CASRRVGGKDGYTF
TGTGCCAGCAGACGGGTGGGGGGGAAGGATGGCTACACCTTC